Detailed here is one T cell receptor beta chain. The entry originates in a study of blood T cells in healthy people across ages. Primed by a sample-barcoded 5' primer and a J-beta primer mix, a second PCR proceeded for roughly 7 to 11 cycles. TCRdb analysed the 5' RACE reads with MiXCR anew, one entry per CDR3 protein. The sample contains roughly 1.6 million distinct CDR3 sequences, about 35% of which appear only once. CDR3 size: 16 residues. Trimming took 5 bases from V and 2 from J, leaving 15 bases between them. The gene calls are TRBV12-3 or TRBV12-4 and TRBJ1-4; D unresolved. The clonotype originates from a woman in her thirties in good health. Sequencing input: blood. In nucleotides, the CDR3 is TGTGCCAGCAGTCCCCCTTTTTGGTCGACTAATGAAAAACTGTTTTTT. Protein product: CASSPPFWSTNEKLFF.